The 20 T cell receptor beta chains given below trace back to one sample, sequenced in a study of cytomegalovirus exposure and HLA in healthy donors. The PCR used 60 Vbeta and 13 Jbeta primers. This table comes from immunoSEQ multiplex PCR, and its TCRdb copy is limited to in-frame clones, with some not included. The table has some 170,000 clones, approximately 76% seen once. Sequenced: PBMCs. The receptors originated from a man aged 55 to 69 in good health and CMV-seronegative.

The CDR3 bases are TGTGCCAGCAGTTTGAACCCTCCCGGCGGGTACACTGAAGCTTTCTTT. It specifies CASSLNPPGGYTEAFF. V gene TRBV28 combines with J gene TRBJ1-1; D not certain. Trimming took 3 bases from V and 3 from J, leaving 17 bases between them. In germline, CDR1 is MDHEN, CDR2 SYDVKM. The CDR3 contains 16 residues.

The chain has TRBV19 and TRBJ2-7; 7 nucleotides line up with TRBD2. This CDR3 contains 14 residues. J lost 4 bases, V lost 5 bases, and 8 bases had no gene match. CDR1 and CDR2 from the germline V gene are LNHDA and SQIVND (reference sequence). The CDR3 coding sequence is TGTGCCAGTAGTCCGTGGACTAGTGGTTACGAGCAGTACTTC. It is translated as CASSPWTSGYEQYF.

This clone appeared a few times. This chain connects TRBV5-5 to TRBJ1-4; D is unclear. The CDR3 is 12 amino acids. Germline assignment: CDR1 SGHKS and CDR2 YYEKEE (reference sequence). V lost 2 bases, J lost 5 bases, and 4 bases lay in between. CDR3 amino acids: CASSFANEKLFF. In DNA form, the CDR3 reads TGTGCCAGCAGCTTTGCGAATGAAAAACTGTTTTTT.

This clone was counted a single time. This chain connects TRBV11-2 to TRBJ1-4; the D is unclear. Trimming took off 5 bases at V and 0 bases at J, with 13 bases between the two ends. Per the germline V gene, CDR1 is SGHAT and CDR2 is FQNNGV. The CDR3 sequence is 16 residues long. In DNA, the CDR3 is TGTGCCAGCAGCGTGACCCGGGTTGCAACTAATGAAAAACTGTTTTTT. Translation: CASSVTRVATNEKLFF.

The chain links TRBV19 to TRBJ2-3; 8 bases are a match to TRBD1. Trimming cost V 7 bases and J 0 bases; bases outside gene matches: 3. The CDR3 extends over 14 amino acids. CDR1 is LNHDA, CDR2 SQIVND, per germline (reference sequence). DNA for the CDR3: TGTGCCAGTACGGACAGGGCCAGCACAGATACGCAGTATTTT. As protein: CASTDRASTDTQYF. Using reference TRBV19 and TRBJ2-3 for the parts outside the CDR3, the full variable domain is DGGITQSPKYLFRKEGQNVTLSCEQNLNHDAMYWYRQDPGQGLRLIYYSQIVNDFQKGDIAEGYSVSREKKESFPLTVTSAQKNPTAFYLCASTDRASTDTQYFGPGTRLTVL.

The rearrangement links TRBV5-5 to TRBJ2-5; 7 nucleotides match TRBD1. V lost 4 bases to trimming and J lost 2 bases; unmatched junction nucleotides: 8. This CDR3 has 15 residues. Germline V CDR1 and CDR2: SGHKS, YYEKEE (reference sequence). The CDR3 loop is CASSPGDSRQETQYF. The DNA for the CDR3 is TGTGCCAGCAGCCCTGGGGACAGCAGGCAAGAGACCCAGTACTTC.

This clone was counted once. The V call is TRBV5-1, the J call TRBJ1-6, with D maybe TRBD1 (6 bases). Trimming took off 0 bases at V and 5 bases at J, with 9 bases between the two ends. Germline assignment: CDR1 SGHRS and CDR2 YFSETQ. The CDR3 length is 15 residues. The DNA for the CDR3 is TGCGCCAGCAGCTTGGCAGGGACAAATAATTCACCCCTCCACTTT. This encodes CASSLAGTNNSPLHF.

This chain uses TRBV9 with TRBJ2-2, with D possibly matching TRBD1 (5 bases). Germline V gene data show CDR1 as SGDLS and CDR2 as YYNGEE. V shed 0 bases and J shed 6 bases, with 9 bases lying between them. The CDR3 has 14 amino acids. The CDR3 DNA sequence: TGTGCCAGCAGCGTAGATGGGGCGTCCGGGGAGCTGTTTTTT. Amino acids: CASSVDGASGELFF.

The chain has TRBV5-6 and TRBJ2-6; 9 nucleotides align to TRBD1. From germline, CDR1 is SGHDT and CDR2 YYEEEE. V dropped 3 bases and J dropped 2; count of bases not matched to a gene: 9. The CDR3 consists of 18 residues. The CDR3 DNA sequence: TGTGCCAGCAGCTCGGGACCGGGACAGGGAACTGGGGCCAACGTCCTGACTTTC. It encodes CASSSGPGQGTGANVLTF.

V and J are TRBV28 and TRBJ2-2; 7 nucleotides agree with TRBD2. V lost 6 bases and J lost 5; bases outside the gene matches: 9. CDR1 is MDHEN, CDR2 SYDVKM, per germline. The CDR3 loop spans 15 amino acids. This CDR3 reads CASSRASGLTGELFF. In nucleotides, the CDR3 is TGTGCCAGCAGCCGAGCTAGCGGACTAACCGGGGAGCTGTTTTTT. Combining the CDR3 with reference TRBV28 and TRBJ2-2 gives the whole variable domain DVKVTQSSRYLVKRTGEKVFLECVQDMDHENMFWYRQDPGLGLRLIYFSYDVKMKEKGDIPEGYSVSREKKERFSLILESASTNQTSMYLCASSRASGLTGELFFGEGSRLTVL.

This chain uses TRBV5-6 with TRBJ2-7; the match to TRBD1 covers 9 bases. With 0 bases clipped from V and 5 bases from J, the junction kept 0 bases outside the gene matches. Germline assignment: CDR1 SGHDT and CDR2 YYEEEE. The CDR3 is 13 residues long. CDR3 bases: TGTGCCAGCAGCTTGGGGACAGGGGACGAGCAGTACTTC. Encoded protein: CASSLGTGDEQYF.

This clone has only a few counts. Other nucleotide sequences from this sample produce the same CDR3. The gene calls are TRBV9 and TRBJ2-3; 9 nucleotides agree with TRBD1. This CDR3 spans 14 amino acids. Germline assignment: CDR1 SGDLS and CDR2 YYNGEE. V was clipped by 4 bases and J by 5 bases; unmatched bases: 5. The CDR3 sequence is CASSITGGKDTQYF. In DNA, the CDR3 is TGTGCCAGCAGCATTACAGGGGGCAAAGATACGCAGTATTTT.

V usage is TRBV7-2 and J usage is TRBJ2-7; 8 nucleotides align to TRBD2. V lost 1 base and J lost 0; bases outside the gene matches: 5. CDR3 length: 16 residues. Germline V CDR1 and CDR2: SGHTA, FQGNSA. The CDR3 DNA reads TGTGCCAGCAGCTTAGTTAGCGGGACCTCCTCCTACGAGCAGTACTTC. It translates to CASSLVSGTSSYEQYF.

The gene calls are TRBV7-6 and TRBJ1-1; D unresolved. V was shortened by 5 bases and J by 0 bases, with 10 bases between the two germline ends. CDR3 length: 14 residues. Germline V gene sequence: CDR1 SGHVS, CDR2 FNYEAQ. CDR3 region: CASSETPVNTEAFF. The CDR3 nucleotides read TGTGCCAGCAGCGAGACACCCGTGAACACTGAAGCTTTCTTT. Full variable domain (outside the CDR3, taken from reference TRBV7-6 and TRBJ1-1): GAGVSQSPRYKVTKRGQDVALRCDPISGHVSLYWYRQALGQGPEFLTYFNYEAQQDKSGLPNDRFSAERPEGSISTLTIQRTEQRDSAMYRCASSETPVNTEAFFGQGTRLTVV.

The chain is built from TRBV7-9 and TRBJ2-2, with D possibly matching TRBD1 (5 bases). The CDR3 is 16 residues long. Germline CDR1 is SEHNR and CDR2 is FQNEAQ (reference sequence). V was shortened by 1 base and J by 6 bases, with 15 bases between the two germline ends. The CDR3 region is CASSLGQGIVAGELFF. CDR3 sequence (DNA): TGTGCCAGCAGCTTAGGTCAGGGAATAGTTGCCGGGGAGCTGTTTTTT.

The chain joins TRBV28 to TRBJ1-3, with a possible D match to TRBD1 (6 bases). Germline V gives CDR1 MDHEN, CDR2 SYDVKM. The CDR3 extends over 13 amino acids. Trimming removed 10 bases from V and 2 bases from J, with 12 bases in between. CDR3 coding DNA: TGTGCCATCCGGACAGCCGCTGGAAACACCATATATTTT. Amino acids: CAIRTAAGNTIYF.

This rearrangement joins TRBV27 to TRBJ1-5; 8 bases are shared with TRBD1. This CDR3 contains 15 residues. Germline V gene lookup returns CDR1 MNHEY and CDR2 SMNVEV (reference sequence). J was trimmed by 2 bases and V by 5 bases; bases with no gene match: 5. CDR3 coding DNA: TGTGCCAGCAGTCCAAAGACAGGGGGCAATCAGCCCCAGCATTTT. Encoded protein: CASSPKTGGNQPQHF.

The chain combines TRBV28 with TRBJ1-4; 8 bases agree with TRBD1. V gave up 5 bases and J gave up 0 bases; unmatched junction bases: 5. CDR3 size: 16 residues. In germline, CDR1 is MDHEN, CDR2 SYDVKM. The CDR3 sequence is CASSIGQGATNEKLFF. As DNA, the CDR3 is TGTGCCAGCAGTATAGGACAGGGTGCAACTAATGAAAAACTGTTTTTT.

With regard to this clone: The junction and the germline gene differ at one end; a read error may be behind it. The chain has TRBV7-9 and TRBJ1-1; 9 bases line up with TRBD1. Germline CDR1 is SEHNR and CDR2 is FQNEAQ (reference sequence). The length of the CDR3 is 18 residues. The CDR3 DNA reads TGTTCCAGCAGCTTAGCCCGGTTGTCCTCTAGACAGGGGGGAGACGCTTTCTTT. Translated: CSSSLARLSSRQGGDAFF. The whole variable domain, remainder taken from reference TRBV7-9 and TRBJ1-1, is DTGVSQNPRHKITKRGQNVTFRCDPISEHNRLYWYRQTLGQGPEFLTYFQNEAQLEKSRLLSDRFSAERPKGSFSTLEIQRTEQGDSAMYLCSSSLARLSSRQGGDAFFGQGTRLTVV.

This chain uses TRBV11-2 with TRBJ1-1, with a possible D match to TRBD1 (6 bases). The germline V gene encodes CDR1 SGHAT and CDR2 FQNNGV. V was clipped by 2 bases and J by 3 bases, with 10 bases between them. The CDR3 consists of 14 residues. The DNA for the CDR3 is TGTGCCAGCAGCTTACAGGGACAATACACTGAAGCTTTCTTT. Encoded protein: CASSLQGQYTEAFF.